Described below is a single T cell receptor (beta chain) sequence and its context. This clonotype was detected many times. Its antigen is currently not known. The sample holds no much larger clone one base away, and base qualities are not on file. Spanning cysteine to phenylalanine, the CDR3 consists of 13 amino acids. CDR3 DNA only is kept here, 39 bases in frame from base 1. From a lookup of the germline V gene (reference sequence), CDR1 and CDR2 are MNHEY and SMNVEV. The germline ends are 8 bases apart after V is trimmed by 0 bases and J by 8 bases. This record belongs to a study of T cells in Graves' hyperthyroidism and ophthalmopathy (dated by TCRdb to about 2019). Notes on the research overall: Peripheral blood was sampled at the time of initial diagnosis, prior to any treatment. To identify distinguishing TCR V-J signatures, a discovery cohort of some 99 patients was used, comprising 40 to 45 with Graves' ophthalmopathy and about 59 with stable Graves' hyperthyroidism. The roughly 94 discovery patients were randomly divided into training and test sets at a 7:3 ratio. After blood sampling, hyperthyroidism patients were treated with methimazole at a starting dose of 30 mg daily, and ophthalmopathy patients were treated with high-dose intravenous methylprednisolone. Prospective prediction of ophthalmopathy was tested in an independent validation cohort consisting of some 19 hyperthyroidism patients and around 16 patients who later progressed to ophthalmopathy. According to the paper, TCR Vbeta CDR3 sequencing was carried out on some 140 peripheral blood samples, which came from about 45 ophthalmopathy, roughly 75 hyperthyroidism and about 17 progressor patients. The study also compared thyroid tissue and blood T-cell repertoires from roughly 6 Graves' hyperthyroidism patients.

The TCR beta CDR3 regions were amplified from the RNA transcripts. The first round of RT-PCR for the TCR CDR3 was performed with the HTBI primer set and the Qiagen OneStep RT-PCR kit. A second multiplex PCR round built the libraries, followed by size selection and purification. Paired-end sequencing of the libraries was performed with 100 bp reads on an Illumina HiSeq2000. As for the authors' bioinformatics: SOAPnuke was used to process the raw data, with reads discarded if the reads contained adapters or uncalled bases, had a mean Phred below 15, or lacked an exact constant-primer or identifier match. COPE v1.2.5 was used to merge high-quality paired reads, and clonotypes were defined as unique nucleotide sequences. MiTCR v1.1 was used to align the clonotypes against IMGT TRBV, TRBD and TRBJ reference segments. The analysis included only V-J combinations with a frequency above 0.0001, which together covered more than 98% of the repertoires. A TCS score was defined as the ratio between F50 (clonal expansion) and ExV (chaos), using BLOSUM62-based TCRdist between CDR3 peptides within each V-J. Welch's t-statistics and random forest reduced roughly 530 V-J features to 13, which were used in a naive Bayes classifier (R e1071). TCRdb took the public reads, trimmed them with fastp at Q25, ran MiXCR for clone calling and kept in-frame beta chains. Records with the same CDR3 protein are collapsed into one entry carrying the most frequent genes and DNA. In this record, the V and J calls reflect TCRdb's handling and not the investigators' own analysis. Across this sample there are about 290,000 distinct CDR3 sequences, with more than 10% seen only once. Almost 8% of the sample is held by the ten biggest clonotypes.

The research as a whole found: A 13 V-J signature model separated ophthalmopathy from stable hyperthyroidism, with 87.88% sensitivity and roughly 84% specificity in cross-validation and 80%/75% in testing. Sample size was not statistically predetermined, and blinding of investigators to group allocation was not performed. Blood samples also contained most of the expanded thyroid clonotypes (frequency above 0.001), which suggests that blood repertoires may reflect thyroid immune responses. In validation, progression to ophthalmopathy was predicted by the model with more than 65% sensitivity and 72.22% specificity, a median of approximately 6.5 months before onset.

Hyperthyroidism patients were aged 18 to 65 years and newly diagnosed, with disease duration of less than 2 months. Exclusion was applied to patients with uncontrolled infections, other autoimmune diseases, pregnancy or lactation. Diagnoses relied on clinical symptoms, serum thyroxine and TRAb, thyroid ultrasound and orbital computed tomography. Blood from progressor patients was drawn when they were first diagnosed with hyperthyroidism, before any ophthalmopathy symptoms appeared. PBMCs were separated from roughly 9.6 ml of fresh peripheral blood using Ficoll-Paque density gradient centrifugation. Progressor patients were initially diagnosed with Graves' hyperthyroidism and developed ophthalmopathy during follow-up. Total RNA was extracted with Trizol reagent, and quality was checked on an Agilent 2100 Bioanalyzer.

Sequenced material: blood. This chain is built from TRBV27 and TRBJ2-1; no confident D gene assignment can be made. This receptor was taken from a woman in her 30s with Graves' hyperthyroidism that later progressed to Graves' ophthalmopathy. CDR3 region: CASSLSGSHEQFF. The DNA reads TGTGCCAGCAGTTTATCGGGGTCGCATGAGCAGTTCTTC.